This record looks at one T cell receptor beta chain sequence and its context. This entry comes from a study of blood T cell repertoires in COVID-19. Only in-frame clones appear in the TCRdb table, and some are missing; sequencing was by immunoSEQ multiplex PCR. The table shows under 250,000 clones, with around 89% occurring only once. The trim removed 3 bases at V and 9 bases at J, leaving 7 bases unmatched. The CDR3 has 14 residues. CDR1 SGHDT and CDR2 YYEEEE come from the germline V gene. J is TRBJ2-1 and V is TRBV5-6, with TRBD1 matching over 9 bases. This receptor was identified in a woman between 35 and 50 years old with acute or convalescent COVID-19. Sequencing was performed on peripheral blood. The CDR3 loop is CASSWGTGFGEQFF. CDR3 bases: TGTGCCAGCAGCTGGGGGACAGGGTTCGGTGAGCAGTTCTTC. The entire variable domain, with the rest obtained from reference TRBV5-6 and TRBJ2-1, is as follows: DAGVTQSPTHLIKTRGQQVTLRCSPKSGHDTVSWYQQALGQGPQFIFQYYEEEERQRGNFPDRFSGHQFPNYSSELNVNALLLGDSALYLCASSWGTGFGEQFFGPGTRLTVL.